This T cell receptor beta chain is drawn from a study of T cells in Graves' hyperthyroidism and ophthalmopathy. Study results and caveats: Most thyroid clonotypes with frequency above 0.001 were detected in blood.

The V gene's germline CDR1 is SGHRS and CDR2 YFSETQ. V was trimmed by 0 bases and J by 1 base, leaving 13 bases between them. The CDR3 contains 16 residues. Stable Graves' hyperthyroidism denoted no ophthalmopathy progression over 18 months. Clinicians diagnosed patients from clinical symptoms, serum thyroxine and TRAb, thyroid ultrasound and orbital computed tomography. A remark on this clonotype: Its specificity is unknown.

Amplification targeted TCR beta CDR3 regions from RNA transcripts. HTBI primers were used for first-round RT-PCR of the TCR CDR3. TCRdb recomputed calls from the multiplex PCR reads with MiXCR, one row per CDR3 protein. The sample includes some 200,000 distinct CDR3 sequences, 15% to 20% seen only once; the top ten take approximately 50%. The chain employs TRBV5-1 and TRBJ2-5; D perhaps matches TRBD1 (6 bases). Specimen: blood. The receptor comes from a man in his fifties or sixties with Graves' hyperthyroidism. The CDR3 DNA sequence: TGCGCCAGCAGCTTGGTTGGCCAGGGGTCCCAAGAGACCCAGTACTTC. It codes for CASSLVGQGSQETQYF.